This T cell receptor (beta chain) was recorded in a study of Ad26.COV2.S vaccination and SARS-CoV-2 variants. The CDR3 runs 13 residues. The V and J ends lost 5 bases and 7 bases respectively, with 11 bases between them. Per the germline V gene, CDR1 is SEHNR and CDR2 is FQNEAQ (reference sequence). Only in-frame clones appear in the TCRdb table, and some are missing; sequencing was by immunoSEQ multiplex PCR. The sample has about 350,000 clones, around 90% seen once. The treatment denotes: about 20 received Ad26.COV2.S at low or high dose, single or two shots; several received placebo; per-sample allocation not given. Sampling was performed 63 days after the first vaccine or placebo injection.

This TCR came from a person aged 18-65 years who received the Ad26.COV2.S COVID-19 vaccine or a placebo. This specimen was peripheral blood, taken in a trial of Ad26.COV2.S vaccine versus placebo. The V call is TRBV7-9, the J call TRBJ1-4, with D unclear. The CDR3 nucleotides read TGTGCCAGCAGCCCGTCAAGGACTGAAAAACTGTTTTTT. Protein: CASSPSRTEKLFF.